Each of the 13 T cell receptor beta chains below was sequenced from the same sample in a study of cytomegalovirus exposure and HLA in healthy donors. In the PCR, 60 Vbeta and 13 Jbeta primers were used. Some clones are missing from TCRdb's copy, which holds only in-frame ones; the method was immunoSEQ multiplex PCR. The sample contains 150,000 to 170,000 clones, about 74% of which appear only once. Sequenced: PBMCs. The source of these receptors is a woman aged 40 to 50 in good health and CMV-seronegative.

The genes are TRBV7-2 and TRBJ1-4, with D perhaps TRBD1 (5 bases). Per the germline V gene, CDR1 is SGHTA and CDR2 is FQGNSA. This CDR3 comprises 16 residues. Trimming shortened V by 1 base and J by 5 bases, and 14 bases separated the two germline ends. CDR3 region: CASSLGRARGNEKLFF. Written as DNA, the CDR3 is TGTGCCAGCAGCTTAGGAAGGGCCCGGGGGAATGAAAAACTGTTTTTT. Supplemented by reference TRBV7-2 and TRBJ1-4, the full variable domain reads GAGVSQSPSNKVTEKGKDVELRCDPISGHTALYWYRQSLGQGLEFLIYFQGNSAPDKSGLPSDRFSAERTGGSVSTLTIQRTQQEDSAVYLCASSLGRARGNEKLFFGSGTQLSVL.

This chain connects TRBV5-6 to TRBJ2-1; 8 nucleotides agree with TRBD2. The CDR3 covers 16 residues. Trimming took 2 bases from V and 0 from J; bases not matched to a gene: 4. Germline V gene sequence: CDR1 SGHDT, CDR2 YYEEEE. This chain's CDR3 is CASSFERESSYNEQFF. The CDR3, as DNA: TGTGCCAGCAGCTTTGAGCGGGAGAGCTCCTACAATGAGCAGTTCTTC.

The chain is built from TRBV7-9 and TRBJ2-7; 12 positions match TRBD2. Per germline, CDR1 SEHNR and CDR2 FQNEAQ (reference sequence). V lost 4 bases, J lost 1 base, and 2 bases stayed unmatched. CDR3 size: 15 residues. The CDR3 region has the DNA TGTGCCAGCAGCTCTGGACTAGCGGGATCCTACGAGCAGTACTTC. As protein: CASSSGLAGSYEQYF.

This chain joins TRBV28 and TRBJ1-2; D is unclear. Germline CDR1 MDHEN, CDR2 SYDVKM. Trimming cost V 8 bases and J 4 bases, with 11 bases left between them. This CDR3 has 12 residues. This CDR3 reads CASALGSYGYTF. In nucleotides, the CDR3 is TGTGCCAGCGCTCTGGGGAGCTATGGCTACACCTTC.

This clone was recorded a few times. The rearrangement joins TRBV15 to TRBJ1-4, with 9 bases fitting TRBD1. With V trimmed by 5 bases and J by 3 bases, 1 base remained unmatched. The CDR3 extends over 14 amino acids. Germline CDR1 and CDR2: LNHNV and YYDKDF (reference sequence). The CDR3 DNA is TGTGCCACCAGCGGGACAGGGTCTAATGAAAAACTGTTTTTT. Encoded protein: CATSGTGSNEKLFF.

The CDR3 protein is CASSFRDRGDEQFF. The CDR3 DNA reads TGTGCCAGCAGCTTCCGGGACAGGGGAGATGAGCAGTTCTTC. The V call is TRBV7-9, the J call TRBJ2-1; 10 bases match TRBD1. The V and J ends lost 3 bases and 8 bases, in that order; junction bases with no gene match: 4. The CDR3 covers 14 residues. The germline CDR1 and CDR2 sequences are SEHNR and FQNEAQ (reference sequence). Complete variable domain (other parts from reference TRBV7-9 and TRBJ2-1): DTGVSQNPRHKITKRGQNVTFRCDPISEHNRLYWYRQTLGQGPEFLTYFQNEAQLEKSRLLSDRFSAERPKGSFSTLEIQRTEQGDSAMYLCASSFRDRGDEQFFGPGTRLTVL.

This chain's CDR3 is CASTQGLNTEAFF. The CDR3 coding sequence is TGTGCCAGCACACAGGGTCTGAACACTGAAGCTTTCTTT. The rearrangement uses TRBV11-2 and TRBJ1-1, with a weak D call TRBD1 (6 bases). Germline CDR1 reads SGHAT; CDR2 reads FQNNGV. CDR3 length: 13 amino acids. Trimming cost V 7 bases and J 0 bases, with 9 bases left between them.

The chain has TRBV19 and TRBJ1-5, with D perhaps matching TRBD1 (6 bases). The V end lost 11 bases, the J end lost 4 bases, and 15 bases lay between the germline ends. CDR1 LNHDA and CDR2 SQIVND come from the germline V gene (reference sequence). The CDR3 totals 13 residues. For the CDR3, the DNA is TGTGCCGTACGGTCCCAGGGGAATCAGCCCCAGCATTTT. Encoded protein: CAVRSQGNQPQHF.

The gene calls are TRBV11-3 and TRBJ1-1; no firm D call. The germline V and J ends were trimmed by 0 bases and 4 bases, with 9 bases remaining between them. CDR1 is SGHNT, CDR2 YENEEA, per germline. This CDR3 is built from 14 residues. The CDR3 loop is CASSLDLTRTEAFF. CDR3 coding DNA: TGTGCCAGCAGCTTAGATCTTACTCGCACTGAAGCTTTCTTT.

The rearrangement joins TRBV5-1 to TRBJ2-2; D gene ambiguous. The CDR3 has 13 residues. Germline-derived CDR1 and CDR2 are SGHRS and YFSETQ. V was cut by 1 base and J by 5 bases, with 6 bases left in between. CDR3: CASSLLLTGELFF. The CDR3 DNA sequence: TGCGCCAGCAGCTTGCTCCTAACCGGGGAGCTGTTTTTT.

V and J are TRBV27 and TRBJ2-7; the match to TRBD2 covers 8 bases. V trimming: 4 bases; J trimming: 2 bases; junction bases outside the gene matches: 7. CDR3 size: 15 residues. The V gene's germline CDR1 is MNHEY and CDR2 SMNVEV (reference sequence). Written as DNA, the CDR3 is TGTGCCAGCAGTTGGGGGGGGCGGGGGGCCTACGAGCAGTACTTC. Its protein is CASSWGGRGAYEQYF.

This clone was picked up a small number of times. The rearrangement uses TRBV5-1 and TRBJ1-4; TRBD1 might be the D (5 bases). V lost 0 bases and J lost 2, with 11 bases in between. The CDR3 is made up of 16 amino acids. The germline V gene encodes CDR1 SGHRS and CDR2 YFSETQ. DNA for the CDR3: TGCGCCAGCAGCTTGGGGACGGGGGGTACTAATGAAAAACTGTTTTTT. This gives the protein CASSLGTGGTNEKLFF.

The V and J genes are TRBV6-1 and TRBJ1-5, with D possibly TRBD1 on 5 matching bases. The CDR3 sequence is 13 residues long. Trimming took off 6 bases at V and 9 bases at J, with 15 bases between the two ends. CDR1 and CDR2 from the germline V gene are MNHNS and SASEGT. In nucleotides, the CDR3 is TGTGCCAGCAGCGCTTTTGGGGGGTCGCCCCAGCATTTT. Its protein is CASSAFGGSPQHF.